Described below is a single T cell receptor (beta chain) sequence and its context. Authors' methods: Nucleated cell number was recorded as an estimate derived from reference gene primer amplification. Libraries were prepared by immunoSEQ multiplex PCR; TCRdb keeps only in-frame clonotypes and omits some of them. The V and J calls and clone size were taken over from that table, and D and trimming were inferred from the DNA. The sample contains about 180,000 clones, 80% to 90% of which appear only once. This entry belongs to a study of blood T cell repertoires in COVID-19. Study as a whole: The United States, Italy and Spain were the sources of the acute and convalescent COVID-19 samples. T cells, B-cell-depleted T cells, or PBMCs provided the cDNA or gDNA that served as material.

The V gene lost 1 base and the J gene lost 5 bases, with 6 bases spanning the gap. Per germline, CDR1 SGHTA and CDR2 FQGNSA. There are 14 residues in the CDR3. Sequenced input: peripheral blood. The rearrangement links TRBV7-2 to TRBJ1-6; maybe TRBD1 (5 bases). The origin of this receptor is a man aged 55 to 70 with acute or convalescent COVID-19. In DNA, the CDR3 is TGTGCCAGCAGCTTAGTAGGGGATAATTCACCCCTCCACTTT. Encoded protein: CASSLVGDNSPLHF.